A single sample is the source of the 21 T cell receptor beta chains below, sequenced in a study of T cell responses to AZD1222 COVID-19 vaccine (dated by TCRdb to the early 2020s). Read against the paper, the sample's time point label means: baseline before first vaccination. The meaning of the sample's treatment or condition label: meningococcal conjugate vaccine given as trial control. Library method: the immunoSEQ multiplex PCR assay. TCRdb retrieved this table from immuneACCESS and kept in-frame rearrangements only. Not all clones are present; in checked studies, unresolved V genes account for under half, and no reason is known for the remainder. The sample yields tens of thousands of clones; 85% to 90% were counted once. The top ten hold roughly 20% of the sample. Sequenced here: peripheral blood, sampled on day 0 of MenACWY control vaccination. The receptors derive from an adult in good health.

The chain joins TRBV6-5 to TRBJ1-2; TRBD1 matches at 7 bases. This CDR3 region has 13 residues. Germline lookup yields CDR1 MNHEY and CDR2 SVGAGI. Trimming at V came to 5 bases and at J to 6 bases, leaving 6 bases not matched to a gene. The CDR3 reads CASSLTGRDGYTF. CDR3 coding DNA: TGTGCCAGCAGTCTGACAGGGAGGGATGGCTACACCTTC.

The chain uses TRBV6-2 or TRBV6-3 and TRBJ2-4; D tentatively reads TRBD1 or TRBD2 (5 bases each). V lost 2 bases and J 1 base, leaving 12 bases between the germline ends. This CDR3 is built from 16 residues. CDR1 is MNHEY, CDR2 SVGEGT, per germline. As DNA, the CDR3 is TGTGCCAGCAGTTACGGGGGAGTGGTCGCCAAAAACATTCAGTACTTC. It specifies CASSYGGVVAKNIQYF.

The chain couples TRBV30 to TRBJ1-1; D uncertain. The CDR3 consists of 13 residues. CDR1 GTSNPN and CDR2 SVGIG come from the germline V gene (reference sequence). V was shortened by 3 bases and J by 3 bases, with 11 bases between the two germline ends. The DNA for the CDR3 is TGTGCCTGGAGGGGCCGCACGGACACTGAAGCTTTCTTT. It encodes CAWRGRTDTEAFF.

Written as DNA, the CDR3 is TGTGCCAGCAGCTTAGCCGGGACAGGTTCCTACGAGCAGTACTTC. Protein: CASSLAGTGSYEQYF. V gene TRBV5-8 combines with J gene TRBJ2-7, with 8 bases lining up with TRBD1. The CDR3 length is 15 residues. Germline V gene data show CDR1 as SGHTS and CDR2 as YDEGEE. The junction had 5 bases not matched to a gene; V was cut back by 2 bases and J by 1 base.

The genes are TRBV6-5 and TRBJ1-5; TRBD1 is a possible D gene (6 bases). The V gene lost 6 bases and the J gene lost 2 bases, with 11 bases spanning the gap. Germline V gene data show CDR1 as MNHEY and CDR2 as SVGAGI. The length of the CDR3 is 14 residues. CDR3 region: CASSQQGGNQPQHF. In DNA form, the CDR3 reads TGTGCCAGCAGCCAACAGGGTGGCAATCAGCCCCAGCATTTT.

The chain employs TRBV2 and TRBJ1-1; D is ambiguous. The CDR3 extends over 15 amino acids. Germline V CDR1 and CDR2: SNHLY, FYNNEI. Trimming stripped 1 base from V and 3 bases from J, with 12 bases between. CDR3 sequence (DNA): TGTGCCAGCAGTGAAGTGTTGGGGTCGGACACTGAAGCTTTCTTT. Its protein is CASSEVLGSDTEAFF.

The J gene is TRBJ2-7, the V gene TRBV7-2; TRBD2 agrees at 8 bases. V lost 0 bases to trimming and J lost 2 bases; unmatched junction nucleotides: 0. The CDR3 runs to 14 residues. The V gene's germline CDR1 is SGHTA and CDR2 FQGNSA. As DNA, the CDR3 is TGTGCCAGCAGCTTAGCAGCGGGAGCCTACGAGCAGTACTTC. Translated, it gives CASSLAAGAYEQYF.

The chain has TRBV19 and TRBJ1-1; 8 nucleotides match TRBD1. Germline V gene sequence: CDR1 LNHDA, CDR2 SQIVND (reference sequence). Trimming at V came to 3 bases and at J to 4 bases, leaving 1 base not matched to a gene. This CDR3 region has 13 residues. The CDR3 coding sequence is TGTGCCAGTAGTATCACAGGGGGCACTGAAGCTTTCTTT. It yields the protein CASSITGGTEAFF.

The J gene is TRBJ2-5, the V gene TRBV5-4; D remains unclear. There are 13 residues in the CDR3. Per the germline V gene, CDR1 is SGHNT and CDR2 is YYREEE (reference sequence). The V gene lost 0 bases and the J gene lost 5 bases, with 8 bases spanning the gap. The CDR3 DNA follows: TGTGCCAGCAGCTTGGGGCAGATTGAGACCCAGTACTTC. Translated, it gives CASSLGQIETQYF.

The chain uses TRBV6-5 and TRBJ1-3; TRBD1 matches 7 bases. Germline loops: CDR1 MNHEY, CDR2 SVGAGI. This CDR3 spans 15 amino acids. After removal of 3 bases from V and 2 bases from J, the junction contained 4 bases not matched to a gene. The CDR3 nucleotides read TGTGCCAGCAGTTATGACAGGGTGGCTGGAAACACCATATATTTT. It codes for CASSYDRVAGNTIYF.

The CDR3 sequence is CAWRYRGTNTGELFF. The CDR3 DNA sequence: TGTGCCTGGAGATACCGGGGGACGAACACCGGGGAGCTGTTTTTT. The rearrangement uses TRBV30 and TRBJ2-2; the D gene is possibly TRBD2 (6 bases). Trimming took off 3 bases at V and 0 bases at J, with 11 bases between the two ends. This CDR3 region has 15 residues. CDR1 GTSNPN and CDR2 SVGIG come from the germline V gene (reference sequence).

The V call is TRBV28, the J call TRBJ1-5; D ambiguous. The germline CDR1 and CDR2 sequences are MDHEN and SYDVKM. The CDR3 covers 14 residues. Here the CDR3 reads CATTGGFSNQPQHF. The CDR3 DNA sequence: TGTGCAACCACGGGAGGATTTAGCAATCAGCCCCAGCATTTT.

The chain uses TRBV2 and TRBJ2-5; D is undetermined. CDR1 and CDR2 (germline): SNHLY, FYNNEI. Trimming took off 4 bases at V and 1 base at J, with 1 base between the two ends. The CDR3 has 11 residues. CDR3 nucleotide sequence: TGTGCCAGCAGTGCCCAAGAGACCCAGTACTTC. It encodes CASSAQETQYF.

CDR3 bases: TGTGCCAGCAAGGCGAGCTCCTACAATGAGCAGTTCTTC. It translates to CASKASSYNEQFF. The chain joins TRBV2 to TRBJ2-1; D is undetermined. The V gene's germline CDR1 is SNHLY and CDR2 FYNNEI. The germline V and J ends were trimmed by 7 bases and 0 bases, with 7 bases remaining between them. The CDR3 is made up of 13 amino acids. Based on the CDR3 plus reference TRBV2 and TRBJ2-1, the full variable domain is EPEVTQTPSHQVTQMGQEVILRCVPISNHLYFYWYRQILGQKVEFLVSFYNNEISEKSEIFDDQFSVERPDGSNFTLKIRSTKLEDSAMYFCASKASSYNEQFFGPGTRLTVL.

V usage is TRBV5-1 and J usage is TRBJ1-1; a weak D match, TRBD1 (5 bases). The V gene lost 5 bases and the J gene lost 1 base, with 15 bases spanning the gap. The CDR3 sequence is 15 residues long. Germline V gives CDR1 SGHRS, CDR2 YFSETQ. Here the CDR3 reads CASSLSNRKNTEAFF. For the CDR3, the DNA is TGCGCCAGCAGTTTATCAAACAGGAAGAACACTGAAGCTTTCTTT.

This clone was detected once. The chain carries TRBV6-5 and TRBJ2-2; 7 positions agree with TRBD1. CDR1 is MNHEY and CDR2 is SVGAGI in the germline V gene. J lost 1 base, V lost 7 bases, and 6 bases had no gene match. The CDR3 runs 15 residues. For the CDR3, the DNA is TGTGCCAGCACAACGACAGGGTTGAACACCGGGGAGCTGTTTTTT. Encoded protein: CASTTTGLNTGELFF.

The J gene is TRBJ1-3, the V gene TRBV20-1, with D possibly being TRBD1 (6 bases). The CDR3 totals 11 residues. V was cut by 8 bases and J by 4 bases, with 9 bases left in between. Germline CDR1 is DFQATT and CDR2 is SNEGSKA (reference sequence). The CDR3 DNA is TGCAGTCCAGGGGACGGAAACACCATATATTTT. Amino acids: CSPGDGNTIYF.

This rearrangement joins TRBV15 to TRBJ1-4; D possibly corresponds to TRBD1 (5 bases). Looked up from germline, CDR1 is LNHNV and CDR2 is YYDKDF (reference sequence). With 8 bases removed from V and 5 bases from J, the gap between germline ends came to 12 bases. The length of the CDR3 is 13 residues. CDR3 sequence reads: CATGEGSNEKLFF. Here the CDR3 DNA reads TGTGCCACCGGGGAGGGGTCCAATGAAAAACTGTTTTTT.

The rearrangement uses TRBV6-5 and TRBJ1-2; weak D call: TRBD1 (5 bases). The CDR3 spans 13 residues. The germline gives CDR1 MNHEY, CDR2 SVGAGI. The V end was cut by 5 bases, the J end by 3 bases, with 10 bases between. CDR3 in DNA: TGTGCCAGCAGTCCCCGGGACGACTATGGCTACACCTTC. Protein product: CASSPRDDYGYTF.

For the CDR3, the DNA is TGTGCCAGCAGCTTGACAGCCAATAATTCACCCCTCCACTTT. Translating it yields CASSLTANNSPLHF. This sequence joins TRBV7-2 and TRBJ1-6; TRBD1 might be the D (5 bases). The length of the CDR3 is 14 residues. Germline V gene sequence: CDR1 SGHTA, CDR2 FQGNSA. V dropped 3 bases and J dropped 5 bases, with 8 bases sitting between them.

The V call is TRBV15, the J call TRBJ2-2; D unresolved. The CDR3 length is 13 residues. Trimming left V 8 bases short and J 1 base short, with 8 bases between. Germline assignment: CDR1 LNHNV and CDR2 YYDKDF (reference sequence). The CDR3 sequence is CATSRQNTGELFF. Written as DNA, the CDR3 is TGTGCCACCTCAAGGCAGAACACCGGGGAGCTGTTTTTT.